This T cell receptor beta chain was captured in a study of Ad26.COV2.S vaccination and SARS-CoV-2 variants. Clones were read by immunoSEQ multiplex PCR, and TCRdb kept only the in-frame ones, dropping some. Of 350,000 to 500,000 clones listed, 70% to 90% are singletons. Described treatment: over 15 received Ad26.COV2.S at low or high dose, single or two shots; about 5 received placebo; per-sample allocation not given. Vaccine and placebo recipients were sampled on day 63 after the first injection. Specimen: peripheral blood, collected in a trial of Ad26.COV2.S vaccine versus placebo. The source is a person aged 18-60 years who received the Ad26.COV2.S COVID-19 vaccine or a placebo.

CDR3 sequence: CASSILGRTDTQYF. In DNA form, the CDR3 reads TGTGCCAGTAGTATTCTGGGTCGGACAGATACGCAGTATTTT. The V call is TRBV19, the J call TRBJ2-3, with D unresolved. CDR1 is LNHDA and CDR2 is SQIVND in the germline V gene (reference sequence). Trimming left V 3 bases short and J 3 bases short, with 10 bases between. This CDR3 contains 14 residues.